Detailed here is one T cell receptor (beta chain). Antigen unknown. Trimming left V 6 bases short and J 11 bases short, with 15 bases between. Per germline, CDR1 MDHEN and CDR2 SYDVKM. CDR3 length: 12 residues. This entry is derived from a study of shared clonotypes between healthy human individuals. About the research overall: Participating donors consisted of two women and a few men aged 18 to 49.

Only Caucasian adults living in Nashville, Tennessee made up the donor group. A CD45RA-negative memory subset and a CD45RA+ naive subset were separated from the CD4+ cells. TCRdb's copy holds only in-frame clones and misses some; the assay was immunoSEQ multiplex PCR. The sample lists roughly 1.4 million clones, approximately 98.5% seen once, with about 0.34% in the top ten. General study findings and limits: Measured sharing among donors was expected to vary with sequencing depth.

This receptor was identified in a man under 40 in good health. The V gene is TRBV28, the J gene TRBJ2-3, with D perhaps given as TRBD1 or TRBD2 (5 bases each). Sequencing was carried out using naive CD4+ T cells sorted from blood. As for subset: CD45RA+ positively selected. CDR3 coding DNA: TGTGCCAGCAGAAACCGAGGGGTGGGGCAGTATTTT. Its translation is CASRNRGVGQYF.